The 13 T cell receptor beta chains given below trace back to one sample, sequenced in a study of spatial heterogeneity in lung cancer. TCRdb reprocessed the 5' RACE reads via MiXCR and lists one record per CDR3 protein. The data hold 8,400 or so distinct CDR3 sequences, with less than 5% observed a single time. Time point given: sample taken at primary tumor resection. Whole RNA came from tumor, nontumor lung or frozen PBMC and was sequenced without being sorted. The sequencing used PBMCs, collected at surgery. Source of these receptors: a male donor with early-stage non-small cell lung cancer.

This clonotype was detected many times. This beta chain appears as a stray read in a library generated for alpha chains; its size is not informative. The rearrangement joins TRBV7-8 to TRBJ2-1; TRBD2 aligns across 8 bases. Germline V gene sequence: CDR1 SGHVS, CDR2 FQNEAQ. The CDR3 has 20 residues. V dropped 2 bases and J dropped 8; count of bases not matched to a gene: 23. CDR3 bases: TGTGCCAGCAGCTTACAGGGATTGGTCTCGGGGGGGTACAACGGTCATGAGCAGTTCTTC. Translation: CASSLQGLVSGGYNGHEQFF. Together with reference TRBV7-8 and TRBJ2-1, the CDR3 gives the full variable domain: GAGVSQSPRYKVAKRGQDVALRCDPISGHVSLFWYQQALGQGPEFLTYFQNEAQLDKSGLPSDRFFAERPEGSVSTLKIQRTQQEDSAVYLCASSLQGLVSGGYNGHEQFFGPGTRLTVL.

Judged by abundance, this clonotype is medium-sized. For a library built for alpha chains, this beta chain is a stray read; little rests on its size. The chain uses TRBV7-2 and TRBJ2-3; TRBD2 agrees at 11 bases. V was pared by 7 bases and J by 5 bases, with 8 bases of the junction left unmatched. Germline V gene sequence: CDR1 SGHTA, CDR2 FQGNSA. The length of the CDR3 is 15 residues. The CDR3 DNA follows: TGTGCCAGCACCTCTAGCGGGGGGCCTGGAGATACGCAGTATTTT. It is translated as CASTSSGGPGDTQYF.

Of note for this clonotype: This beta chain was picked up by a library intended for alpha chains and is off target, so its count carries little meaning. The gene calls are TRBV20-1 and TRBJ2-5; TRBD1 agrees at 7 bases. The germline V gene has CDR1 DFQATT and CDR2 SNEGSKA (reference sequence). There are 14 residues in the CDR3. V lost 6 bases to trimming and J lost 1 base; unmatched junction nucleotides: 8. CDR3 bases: TGCAGTGCCTCACCCCGGACAGGCCAAGAGACCCAGTACTTC. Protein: CSASPRTGQETQYF.

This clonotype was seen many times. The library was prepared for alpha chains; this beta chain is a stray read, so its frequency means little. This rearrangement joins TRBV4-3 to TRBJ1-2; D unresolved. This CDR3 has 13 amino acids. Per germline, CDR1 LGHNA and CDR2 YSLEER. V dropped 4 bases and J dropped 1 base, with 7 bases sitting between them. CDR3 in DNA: TGCGCCAGCAGCCCGGACTTTAACTATGGCTACACCTTC. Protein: CASSPDFNYGYTF.

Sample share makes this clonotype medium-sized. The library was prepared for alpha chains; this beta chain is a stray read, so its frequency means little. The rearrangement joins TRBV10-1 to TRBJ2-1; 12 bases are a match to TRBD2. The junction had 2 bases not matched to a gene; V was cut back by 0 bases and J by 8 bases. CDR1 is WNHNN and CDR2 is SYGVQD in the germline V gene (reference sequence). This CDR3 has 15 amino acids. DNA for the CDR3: TGCGCCAGCAGTGAGTCGACTAGCGGGGGACATGAGCAGTTCTTC. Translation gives CASSESTSGGHEQFF.

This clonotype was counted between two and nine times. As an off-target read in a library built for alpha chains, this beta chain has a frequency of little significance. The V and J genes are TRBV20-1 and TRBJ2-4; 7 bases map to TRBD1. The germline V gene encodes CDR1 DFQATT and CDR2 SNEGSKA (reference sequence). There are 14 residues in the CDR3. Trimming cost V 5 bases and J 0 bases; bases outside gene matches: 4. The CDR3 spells CSAGDRLAKNIQYF. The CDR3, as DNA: TGCAGTGCTGGGGACAGACTAGCCAAAAACATTCAGTACTTC.

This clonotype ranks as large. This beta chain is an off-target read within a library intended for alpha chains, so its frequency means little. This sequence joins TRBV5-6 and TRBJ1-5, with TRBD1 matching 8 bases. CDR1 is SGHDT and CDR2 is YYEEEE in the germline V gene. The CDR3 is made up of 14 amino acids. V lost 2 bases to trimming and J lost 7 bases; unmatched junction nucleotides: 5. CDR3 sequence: CASSFGQGGQPQHF. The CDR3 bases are TGTGCCAGCAGCTTTGGACAGGGCGGGCAGCCCCAGCATTTT. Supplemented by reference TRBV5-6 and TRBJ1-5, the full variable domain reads DAGVTQSPTHLIKTRGQQVTLRCSPKSGHDTVSWYQQALGQGPQFIFQYYEEEERQRGNFPDRFSGHQFPNYSSELNVNALLLGDSALYLCASSFGQGGQPQHFGDGTRLSIL.

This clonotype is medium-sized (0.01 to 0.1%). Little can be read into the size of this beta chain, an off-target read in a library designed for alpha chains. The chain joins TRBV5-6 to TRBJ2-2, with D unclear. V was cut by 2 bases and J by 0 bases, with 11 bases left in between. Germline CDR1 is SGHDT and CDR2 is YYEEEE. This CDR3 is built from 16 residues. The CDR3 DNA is TGTGCCAGCAGCTTCGTGGGCAGGTCGAACACCGGGGAGCTGTTTTTT. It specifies CASSFVGRSNTGELFF.

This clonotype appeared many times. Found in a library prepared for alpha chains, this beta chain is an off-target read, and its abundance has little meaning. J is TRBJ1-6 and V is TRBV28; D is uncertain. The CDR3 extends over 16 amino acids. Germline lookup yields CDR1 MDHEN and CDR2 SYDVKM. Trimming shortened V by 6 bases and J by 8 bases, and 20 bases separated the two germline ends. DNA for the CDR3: TGTGCCAGCAGCCCCCTGCGAGGGTTGAGCGATTCACCCCTCCACTTT. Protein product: CASSPLRGLSDSPLHF.

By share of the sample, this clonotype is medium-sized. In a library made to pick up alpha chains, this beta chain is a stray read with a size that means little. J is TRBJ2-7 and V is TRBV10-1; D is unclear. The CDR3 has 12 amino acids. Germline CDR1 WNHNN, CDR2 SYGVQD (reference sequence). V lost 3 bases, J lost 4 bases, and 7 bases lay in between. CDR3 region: CASSDIQYEQYV. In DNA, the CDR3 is TGCGCCAGCAGTGATATACAATACGAGCAGTACGTC.

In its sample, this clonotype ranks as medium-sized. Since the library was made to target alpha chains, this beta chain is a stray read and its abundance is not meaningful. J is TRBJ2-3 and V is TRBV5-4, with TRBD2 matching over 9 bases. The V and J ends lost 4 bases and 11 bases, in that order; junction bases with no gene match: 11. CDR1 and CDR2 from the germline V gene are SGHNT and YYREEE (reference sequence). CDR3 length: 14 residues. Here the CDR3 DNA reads TGTGCCAGCAGCGACTCAGCGGGGGGCCTCGGGCAGTATTTT. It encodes CASSDSAGGLGQYF.

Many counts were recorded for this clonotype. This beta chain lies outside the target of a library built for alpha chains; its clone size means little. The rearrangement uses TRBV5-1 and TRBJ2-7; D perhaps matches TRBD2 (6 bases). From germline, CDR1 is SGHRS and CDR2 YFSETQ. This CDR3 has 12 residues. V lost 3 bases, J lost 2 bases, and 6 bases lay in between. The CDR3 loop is CASSSGAYEQYF. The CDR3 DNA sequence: TGCGCCAGCAGCTCGGGGGCCTACGAGCAGTACTTC. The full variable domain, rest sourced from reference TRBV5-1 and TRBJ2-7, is KAGVTQTPRYLIKTRGQQVTLSCSPISGHRSVSWYQQTPGQGLQFLFEYFSETQRNKGNFPGRFSGRQFSNSRSEMNVSTLELGDSALYLCASSSGAYEQYFGPGTRLTVT.

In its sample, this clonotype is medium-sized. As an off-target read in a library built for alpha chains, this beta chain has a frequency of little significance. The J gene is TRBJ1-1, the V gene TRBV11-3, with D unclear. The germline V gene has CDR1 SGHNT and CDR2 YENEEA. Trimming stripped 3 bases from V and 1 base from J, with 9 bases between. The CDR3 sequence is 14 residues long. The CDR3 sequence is CASSFGAANTEAFF. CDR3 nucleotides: TGTGCCAGCAGCTTTGGAGCGGCGAACACTGAAGCTTTCTTT.